The TCR beta chain under discussion was sequenced for a study of control samples from healthy donors and cancer patients. The germline V and J ends were trimmed by 6 bases and 6 bases, with 17 bases remaining between them. The CDR3 loop spans 14 amino acids. Germline values: CDR1 MDHEN, CDR2 SYDVKM. Using immunoSEQ multiplex PCR, the repertoire was profiled, and TCRdb retains in-frame clones only, with some absent. This sample yields tens of thousands of clones, of which about 85% are seen a single time; more than 13% belongs to the top ten. This chain uses TRBV28 with TRBJ1-1, with D perhaps matching TRBD1 (6 bases). The sequencing sample was made of PBMCs. The sequence came from a man aged 60 to 69 with head and neck cancer. The CDR3 DNA reads as TGTGCCAGCAGGACACGAACAGGGTTGGCTGAAGCTTTCTTT. Its translation: CASRTRTGLAEAFF.